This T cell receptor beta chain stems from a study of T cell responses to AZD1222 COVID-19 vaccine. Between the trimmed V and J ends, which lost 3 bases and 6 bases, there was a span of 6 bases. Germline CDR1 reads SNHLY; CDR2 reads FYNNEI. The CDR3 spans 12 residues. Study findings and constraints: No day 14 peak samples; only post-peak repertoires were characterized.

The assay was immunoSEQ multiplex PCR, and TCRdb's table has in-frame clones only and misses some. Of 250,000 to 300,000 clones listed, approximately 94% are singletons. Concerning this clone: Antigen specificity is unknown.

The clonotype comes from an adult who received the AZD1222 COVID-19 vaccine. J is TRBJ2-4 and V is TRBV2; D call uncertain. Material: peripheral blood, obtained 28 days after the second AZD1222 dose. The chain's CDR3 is CASSEGSNIQYF. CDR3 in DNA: TGTGCCAGCAGTGAGGGCTCAAACATTCAGTACTTC.